This T cell receptor beta chain was sequenced for a study of T cells in Graves' hyperthyroidism and ophthalmopathy. The germline V and J ends were trimmed by 0 bases and 12 bases, with 12 bases remaining between them. The CDR3 runs 13 residues. The germline CDR1 and CDR2 sequences are LGHDT and YNNKEL (reference sequence). Subjects aged 18 to 65 presented with newly diagnosed hyperthyroidism of less than 2 months' duration. Patients having uncontrolled infection, another autoimmune disease, pregnancy or lactation were not included. Fresh peripheral blood, 10 ml, was the source of the PBMCs. Notes on the study in general: Classification by a 13 V-J model distinguished ophthalmopathy from stable hyperthyroidism.

TCR beta CDR3 regions were amplified from RNA transcripts. During a first-round RT-PCR of the TCR CDR3, the HTBI primer set was used. TCRdb ran MiXCR on the multiplex PCR reads and lists one entry per CDR3 protein. The sample consists of fewer than 350,000 distinct CDR3 sequences, 13% of them appearing once. This clonotype was observed at least ten times. Its antigen is not identified. The chain carries TRBV3-1 and TRBJ2-1, with D uncertain. Sequenced input: blood. This clonotype was sampled from a woman aged 30 to 39 with Graves' hyperthyroidism that later progressed to Graves' ophthalmopathy. The CDR3: CASSQDPAGAQFF. CDR3 nucleotides: TGTGCCAGCAGCCAAGATCCTGCAGGCGCGCAGTTCTTC.